These T cell receptor beta chains were read from a single sample in a study of blood T cell repertoires in COVID-19. Method: immunoSEQ multiplex PCR; TCRdb's copy keeps in-frame clones and lacks some. This table holds over 200,000 clones, around 85% found once. The sample was PBMCs or T cells enriched from blood (not recorded which). These receptors were obtained from a man in his forties who had recovered from COVID-19. CDR3s include the opening cysteine and the closing phenylalanine or tryptophan. Fields, in order: V gene, D gene, J gene, clone size, CDR3 protein, CDR3 DNA. D genes are given only for firm matches. A clone size is listed for some rows: how often the clone was seen (once, few, many), or a class if it is expanded.

>TRBV18|NA|TRBJ1-1|NA
CASSPGQHTEAFF
TGTGCCAGCTCACCTGGACAGCACACTGAAGCTTTCTTT
>TRBV3-1/TRBV3-2|TRBD1|TRBJ2-7|NA
CASSHRSVPRGYSYEQYF
TGTGCCAGCAGCCACCGGTCTGTGCCCAGGGGGTATTCATACGAGCAGTACTTC
>TRBV6-5|TRBD1|TRBJ2-2|NA
CASSSQGTGELFF
TGTGCCAGCAGTTCACAGGGGACCGGGGAGCTGTTTTTT
>TRBV18|TRBD1|TRBJ1-2|NA
CASSPGTGYGYTF
TGTGCCAGCTCACCGGGGACAGGGTATGGCTACACCTTC
>TRBV18|TRBD2|TRBJ2-1|NA
CASSPGTSGRWNEQFF
TGTGCCAGCTCACCGGGGACTAGCGGGAGATGGAATGAGCAGTTCTTC
>TRBV11-2|NA|TRBJ2-7|NA
CASSLLPGQQAYEQYF
TGTGCCAGCAGCTTACTCCCGGGACAACAAGCCTACGAGCAGTACTTC
>TRBV15|NA|TRBJ1-6|NA
CATSKQINSPLHF
TGTGCCACCAGTAAGCAAATTAATTCACCCCTCCACTTT
>TRBV6-5|TRBD1|TRBJ1-4|NA
CASTLDGQGQGKLFF
TGTGCCAGCACCCTCGACGGACAGGGGCAGGGAAAACTGTTTTTT
>TRBV7-9|TRBD2|TRBJ2-7|NA
CASSFSGRNPYEQYF
TGTGCCAGCAGCTTTAGCGGGAGGAACCCCTACGAGCAGTACTTC
>TRBV20-1|NA|TRBJ1-2|NA
CSVPVRGYTF
TGCAGTGTCCCCGTGCGGGGCTACACCTTC
>TRBV28|NA|TRBJ2-7|NA
CASSSEVREQYF
TGTGCCAGCAGTAGCGAGGTTCGCGAGCAGTACTTC
>TRBV19|NA|TRBJ2-2|NA
CASSGPTTGELFF
TGTGCCAGTAGTGGGCCCACGACCGGGGAGCTGTTTTTT
>TRBV6-5|TRBD1|TRBJ1-2|NA
CASSYINRGGGYTF
TGTGCCAGCAGTTACATAAACAGGGGCGGAGGCTACACCTTC
>TRBV2|TRBD2|TRBJ2-5|NA
CASRAGTSGRETQYF
TGTGCCAGCAGAGCCGGGACTAGCGGGAGAGAGACCCAGTACTTC
>TRBV4-1|TRBD1|TRBJ2-5|NA
CASRGTGKETQYF
TGCGCCAGCAGGGGGACAGGAAAAGAGACCCAGTACTTC
>TRBV9|TRBD1|TRBJ2-7|NA
CASSVGGQGWYEQYF
TGTGCCAGCAGCGTAGGAGGACAGGGGTGGTACGAGCAGTACTTC
>TRBV2|NA|TRBJ2-7|NA
CASRGLSYEQYF
TGTGCCAGCAGGGGACTTTCCTACGAGCAGTACTTC
>TRBV9|NA|TRBJ1-1|NA
CASSVGYGTEAFF
TGTGCCAGCAGCGTAGGATACGGGACTGAAGCTTTCTTT
>TRBV19|NA|TRBJ1-2|NA
CASSISMGHYGYTF
TGTGCCAGTAGTATTTCAATGGGGCACTATGGCTACACCTTC
>TRBV6-2/TRBV6-3|TRBD2|TRBJ2-1|few
CASSRYSSGIFNEQFF
TGTGCCAGCAGTCGCTACTCGAGCGGGATTTTCAATGAGCAGTTCTTC
>TRBV5-5|TRBD1|TRBJ2-7|once
CASSFRGQTYEQYF
TGTGCCAGCAGCTTCAGGGGACAGACCTACGAGCAGTACTTC
>TRBV24-1|TRBD2|TRBJ2-1|NA
CATSDPLAEVYNEQFF
TGTGCCACCAGTGATCCTCTAGCGGAGGTCTACAATGAGCAGTTCTTC
>TRBV7-9|TRBD1|TRBJ2-3|few
CASSPETGWTTDTQYF
TGTGCCAGCAGCCCAGAGACAGGGTGGACAACAGATACGCAGTATTTT
>TRBV4-1|TRBD2|TRBJ2-7|NA
CASSQGGGTRVVEQYF
TGCGCCAGCAGCCAGGGAGGGGGGACTAGGGTTGTCGAGCAGTACTTC
>TRBV5-1|TRBD2|TRBJ2-1|few
CASSRGTSGYNEQFF
TGCGCCAGCAGCCGCGGGACTAGCGGCTACAATGAGCAGTTCTTC
>TRBV21-1|NA|TRBJ1-5|NA
CASSKGTNNQPQHF
TGTGCCAGCAGCAAAGGGACAAACAATCAGCCCCAGCATTTT
>TRBV29-1|NA|TRBJ1-2|NA
CSAALVAAGYGYTF
TGCAGCGCCGCACTTGTCGCCGCCGGCTATGGCTACACCTTC
>TRBV7-3|TRBD2|TRBJ2-3|few
CASSLGLASDTQYF
TGTGCCAGCAGCTTGGGACTAGCGTCAGATACGCAGTATTTT
>TRBV29-1|TRBD1|TRBJ2-2|NA
CSVGTGFTGELFF
TGCAGCGTCGGGACAGGGTTCACCGGGGAGCTGTTTTTT
>TRBV4-3|TRBD2|TRBJ2-1|NA
CASSSLAGGSYNEQFF
TGCGCCAGCAGCAGCCTAGCGGGAGGCTCCTACAATGAGCAGTTCTTC
>TRBV29-1|NA|TRBJ2-1|NA
CSVTPSGTPASEQFF
TGCAGCGTTACACCCTCCGGGACTCCCGCTTCTGAGCAGTTCTTC
>TRBV7-9|NA|TRBJ2-6|NA
CASLGPMGKRAVGANVLTF
TGTGCCAGCTTGGGTCCGATGGGGAAGCGGGCCGTAGGGGCCAACGTCCTGACTTTC
>TRBV1|NA|TRBJ2-1|once
CTSSHLTSGPYNEQFF
TGCACCAGCAGCCATCTTACTAGCGGCCCCTACAATGAGCAGTTCTTC
>TRBV7-3|NA|TRBJ2-1|once
CASSLTAGSSYNEQFF
TGTGCCAGCAGCTTAACTGCGGGTAGCTCCTACAATGAGCAGTTCTTC
>TRBV7-2|NA|TRBJ2-7|NA
CASSLGASSYEQYF
TGTGCCAGCAGCTTAGGGGCCAGCTCCTACGAGCAGTACTTC
>TRBV2|NA|TRBJ1-2|NA
CASSGGRNYGYTF
TGTGCCAGCAGTGGCGGCAGAAACTATGGCTACACCTTC
>TRBV5-1|NA|TRBJ1-6|NA
CASSRQDPNNSPLHF
TGCGCCAGCAGCCGACAGGACCCCAATAATTCACCCCTCCACTTT
>TRBV30|NA|TRBJ2-3|NA
CAWSPGTDTQYF
TGTGCCTGGTCTCCGGGCACAGATACGCAGTATTTT
>TRBV14|TRBD1|TRBJ2-2|once
CASSQQNRGMGELFF
TGTGCCAGCAGCCAACAGAACAGGGGAATGGGGGAGCTGTTTTTT
>TRBV5-8|NA|TRBJ2-1|NA
CASRLGPLSYNEQFF
TGTGCCAGCAGACTAGGACCTCTCTCCTACAATGAGCAGTTCTTC
>TRBV19|NA|TRBJ1-1|NA
CASTPSERVEAFF
TGTGCCAGTACCCCCAGTGAGAGGGTGGAAGCTTTCTTT
>TRBV6-4|NA|TRBJ1-2|NA
CASSAGDFNYGYTF
TGTGCCAGCAGTGCCGGGGACTTCAACTATGGCTACACCTTC
>TRBV7-9|TRBD2|TRBJ2-2|NA
CASSLTSGKNTGELFF
TGTGCCAGCAGCTTAACTAGCGGAAAGAACACCGGGGAGCTGTTTTTT
>TRBV19|TRBD2|TRBJ2-7|few
CASSILAGGEYEQYF
TGTGCCAGTAGTATTCTCGCGGGAGGGGAGTACGAGCAGTACTTC
>TRBV7-3|TRBD1|TRBJ2-2|few
CASSLTGQGPSTNTGELFF
TGTGCCAGCAGCTTAACGGGACAGGGGCCATCGACGAACACCGGGGAGCTGTTTTTT
>TRBV10-3|TRBD1|TRBJ1-6|NA
CAISGTGNSPLHF
TGTGCCATCAGTGGGACAGGGAACTCACCCCTCCACTTT
>TRBV7-9|TRBD2|TRBJ2-1|NA
CASSFSGGSEYNEQFF
TGTGCCAGCAGCTTTAGCGGCGGGAGTGAATATAATGAGCAGTTCTTC
>TRBV5-1|NA|TRBJ2-1|NA
CASSLVGGPYNEQFF
TGCGCCAGCAGCTTGGTTGGCGGGCCTTACAATGAGCAGTTCTTC
>TRBV10-1|TRBD2|TRBJ2-7|NA
CASSVGLAETYEQYF
TGCGCCAGCAGCGTGGGACTAGCAGAAACCTACGAGCAGTACTTC
>TRBV29-1|NA|TRBJ2-2|few
CSVLRGTGELFF
TGCAGCGTTCTACGGGGGACCGGGGAGCTGTTTTTT
>TRBV25-1|TRBD1|TRBJ1-1|NA
CASSEFWAGGTGGTEAFF
TGTGCCAGCAGTGAATTCTGGGCAGGGGGGACTGGGGGCACTGAAGCTTTCTTT
>TRBV19|NA|TRBJ1-1|few
CASSRRNTEAFF
TGTGCCAGCTCTAGGAGGAACACTGAAGCTTTCTTT